The 4 T cell receptor beta chains listed next were all sequenced from one sample in a study of cytomegalovirus exposure and HLA in healthy donors. PCR involved 60 Vbeta and 13 Jbeta primers. Sequencing used immunoSEQ multiplex PCR; TCRdb keeps in-frame clones, though not all of them. The sample lists about 150,000 clones; more than 75% were seen once. Material for sequencing was PBMCs. These receptors were taken from a woman in her thirties or forties in good health and CMV-seropositive.

This clone was observed a few times. The rearrangement joins TRBV5-1 to TRBJ2-7, with D uncertain. Germline CDR1 reads SGHRS; CDR2 reads YFSETQ. The CDR3 runs to 14 residues. Trimming took off 0 bases at V and 3 bases at J, with 10 bases between the two ends. The CDR3 DNA reads TGCGCCAGCAGCTTGGCCAGGCAGAGCTACGAGCAGTACTTC. It specifies CASSLARQSYEQYF.

V is TRBV29-1 and J is TRBJ2-1; TRBD1 might be the D (6 bases). The CDR3 is 13 amino acids. Trimming took 3 bases from V and 7 from J, leaving 13 bases between them. Per germline, CDR1 SQVTM and CDR2 ANQGSEA. The CDR3, as DNA: TGCAGCGTTGACCGCGGGCAGGGGAATGAGCAGTTCTTC. Protein product: CSVDRGQGNEQFF.

The chain links TRBV5-1 to TRBJ1-2; 7 bases map to TRBD1. This CDR3 region has 15 residues. Per germline, CDR1 SGHRS and CDR2 YFSETQ. Germline trimming cut 5 bases from V and 4 bases from J; bases unmatched to any gene: 11. The CDR3 sequence is CASRTRDSQSYGYTF. In nucleotides, the CDR3 is TGCGCCAGCAGGACGCGGGACAGCCAAAGCTATGGCTACACCTTC.

The rearrangement uses TRBV9 and TRBJ2-2; 8 nucleotides match TRBD2. CDR1 SGDLS and CDR2 YYNGEE come from the germline V gene. V was pared by 5 bases and J by 5 bases, with 2 bases of the junction left unmatched. The CDR3 extends over 13 amino acids. The chain's CDR3 is CASSPSGTGELFF. CDR3 in DNA: TGTGCCAGCAGTCCTAGCGGGACCGGGGAGCTGTTTTTT.